The sequence of this TCR beta chain was determined in a study of blood T cell repertoires in COVID-19. At the level of the study: The United States, Italy and Spain supplied acute and convalescent COVID-19 samples.

The ends lost 0 bases at V and 5 bases at J; junction bases unmatched: 7. Germline V lookup: CDR1 SGHRS, CDR2 YFSETQ. This CDR3 contains 15 residues. Authors' processing steps: By means of reference gene primer amplification, nucleated cell counts were estimated. Sequencing used immunoSEQ multiplex PCR; TCRdb keeps in-frame clones, though not all of them. For V, J and clone size, that table is used; D and trimming come from the DNA. The table has 200,000 to 250,000 clones, about 85% seen once. Sequenced sample: peripheral blood. The chain couples TRBV5-1 to TRBJ2-5; 7 bases are shared with TRBD1. This receptor was obtained from a man between 40 and 49 years old with acute or convalescent COVID-19. The CDR3 DNA reads TGCGCCAGCAGCTTGGCCCAGGACAGGTGGGAGACCCAGTACTTC. Translated, it gives CASSLAQDRWETQYF.